This T cell receptor beta chain originates from a study of blood T cell repertoires in COVID-19. About the study: PBMCs, B-cell-depleted T cells, or T cells were the source of the cDNA or gDNA that made up the material.

Ages ranged from about 18 to 89 years, with residence in about 23 US areas. Participants in the exposed group had met a COVID-19 case in the 2 weeks before joining the study. Authors' methods: Researchers report that nucleated cell counts were estimated from reference gene primer amplification. Libraries were prepared by immunoSEQ multiplex PCR; TCRdb keeps only in-frame clonotypes and omits some of them. From that table come the V and J calls and clone size; the DNA was used to work out D and trimming. Of 200,000 to 250,000 clones listed, about 90% are singletons. Trimming took 6 bases from V and 0 from J, leaving 11 bases between them. Germline assignment: CDR1 SNHLY and CDR2 FYNNEI. This CDR3 comprises 14 residues. This clone was counted a single time.

This receptor was identified in a man aged 25 to 45 who had been exposed to COVID-19. Material: PBMCs or T cells enriched from blood (not recorded which). The chain has TRBV2 and TRBJ1-2, with D perhaps TRBD1 (6 bases). CDR3 in amino acids: CASRGQTSNYGYTF. The CDR3 DNA reads TGTGCCAGCAGAGGACAGACCTCTAACTATGGCTACACCTTC.